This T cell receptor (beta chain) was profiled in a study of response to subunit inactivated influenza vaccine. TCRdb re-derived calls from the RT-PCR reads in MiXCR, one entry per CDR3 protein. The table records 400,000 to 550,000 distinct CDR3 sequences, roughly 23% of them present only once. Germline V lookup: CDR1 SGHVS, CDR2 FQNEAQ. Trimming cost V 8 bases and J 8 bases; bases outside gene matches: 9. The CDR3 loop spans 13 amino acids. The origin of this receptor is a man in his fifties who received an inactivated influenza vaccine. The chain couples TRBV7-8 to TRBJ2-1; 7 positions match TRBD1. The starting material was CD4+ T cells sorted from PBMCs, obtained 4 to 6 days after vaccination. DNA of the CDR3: TGTGCCAGCCGACAGGGTTTCGGCCATGAGCAGTTCTTC. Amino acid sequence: CASRQGFGHEQFF.